The sequence of this T cell receptor (beta chain) was determined in a study of T cell responses to AZD1222 COVID-19 vaccine. Whole-study context: Pooled in the analysis were second doses at about 4 or about 12 weeks.

The germline CDR1 and CDR2 sequences are SEHNR and FQNEAQ (reference sequence). The CDR3 spans 17 residues. V lost 4 bases to trimming and J lost 0 bases, with 15 bases between them. A word on this clone: Its antigen remains unknown.

Whole-study findings and limits: Donors, mostly white British, included more females; clonal diversity was possibly underestimated.

Using immunoSEQ multiplex PCR, the repertoire was profiled, and TCRdb retains in-frame clones only, with some absent. The table shows 90,000 or so clones, with around 86% occurring only once. The sample in question was peripheral blood, obtained on day 0 of AZD1222 vaccination. The clonotype was recovered from an adult in good health. The chain combines TRBV7-9 with TRBJ1-4, with D maybe TRBD1 (5 bases). The CDR3 reads CASSSLGVSTTNEKLFF. In DNA, the CDR3 is TGTGCCAGCAGCTCGCTGGGGGTCTCTACAACTAATGAAAAACTGTTTTTT.